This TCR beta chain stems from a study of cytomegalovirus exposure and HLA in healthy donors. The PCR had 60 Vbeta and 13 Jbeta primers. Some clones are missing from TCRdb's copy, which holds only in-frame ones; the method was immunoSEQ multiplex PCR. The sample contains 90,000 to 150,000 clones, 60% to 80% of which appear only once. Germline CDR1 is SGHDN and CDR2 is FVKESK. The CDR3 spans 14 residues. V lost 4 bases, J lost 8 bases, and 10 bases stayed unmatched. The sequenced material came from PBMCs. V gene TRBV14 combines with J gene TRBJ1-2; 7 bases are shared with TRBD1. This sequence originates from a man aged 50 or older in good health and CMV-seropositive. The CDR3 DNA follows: TGTGCCAGCAGCCCCTCGGACAGGACGGGCGGCTACACCTTC. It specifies CASSPSDRTGGYTF.